This T cell receptor beta chain was identified during a study of technical replicates of blood from several donors. The assay was immunoSEQ multiplex PCR, and TCRdb's table has in-frame clones only and misses some. The sample lists about 66,000 clones; nearly 98% were seen once. Material for sequencing was T cells isolated from PBMCs. This sequence was found in a human donor in good health.

The CDR3 DNA reads TGTGCCAGCAGCTTCGGCAGGGGAGCCGATGAGCAGTTCTTC. Protein: CASSFGRGADEQFF. The V gene is TRBV5-4, the J gene TRBJ2-1, with D perhaps TRBD1 (6 bases). V lost 2 bases and J 8 bases, leaving 14 bases between the germline ends. CDR1 is SGHNT and CDR2 is YYREEE in the germline V gene (reference sequence). The CDR3 consists of 14 residues.